This entry lists 21 T cell receptor beta chains sequenced from one sample in a study of CD8+ T cells in alopecia areata. Described treatment: oral pan-JAK inhibitor, 5-10 mg twice daily. Extracted RNA was reverse transcribed into cDNA, the sequencing template. Generated by immunoSEQ multiplex PCR, the TCRdb table keeps only in-frame clones and is missing some. The repertoire has fewer than 250,000 clones, approximately 67% of them found once; the top ten carry about 1.3%. Sequenced here: CD4+ T cells sorted from blood, sampled around week 50, from a patient treated with tofacitinib. The receptors come from a human donor with alopecia areata.

The V and J genes are TRBV29-1 and TRBJ2-2, with a possible D match to TRBD2 (7 bases). V was shortened by 7 bases and J by 8 bases, with 17 bases between the two germline ends. Germline V gives CDR1 SQVTM, CDR2 ANQGSEA. The CDR3 loop spans 13 amino acids. The CDR3 DNA follows: TGCAGCGCCACGGGGGGCCTATCGGGGGAGCTGTTTTTT. It yields the protein CSATGGLSGELFF.

The V and J genes are TRBV7-3 and TRBJ1-1; the match to TRBD1 covers 8 bases. This CDR3 has 14 amino acids. CDR1 and CDR2 (germline): SGHTA, FQGTGA. Losses at the gene ends were 4 bases for V and 1 base for J; bases not matched to a gene: 2. The CDR3 DNA reads TGTGCCAGCAGCTCCGACAGGGGGAACACTGAAGCTTTCTTT. Translating gives CASSSDRGNTEAFF.

In regard to this clone: This specimen includes other DNA sequences encoding the same CDR3. The chain links TRBV5-1 to TRBJ2-1; TRBD2 aligns across 9 bases. Unmatched junction bases numbered 6, after V lost 1 base and J lost 4 bases. CDR3 length: 16 residues. CDR1 is SGHRS, CDR2 YFSETQ, per germline. CDR3 loop: CASSLSSGGQYNEQFF. The CDR3 DNA sequence: TGCGCCAGCAGCTTGAGCAGCGGGGGGCAGTACAATGAGCAGTTCTTC.

The chain carries TRBV9 and TRBJ2-2, with a tentative D call TRBD2 (5 bases). The germline gives CDR1 SGDLS, CDR2 YYNGEE. There are 13 residues in the CDR3. V was trimmed by 4 bases and J by 3 bases, leaving 7 bases between them. For the CDR3, the DNA is TGTGCCAGCAGCCCGCGGGACACCGGGGAGCTGTTTTTT. Protein product: CASSPRDTGELFF.

The chain employs TRBV2 and TRBJ2-5; 8 nucleotides line up with TRBD1. J lost 5 bases, V lost 10 bases, and 6 bases had no gene match. Germline assignment: CDR1 SNHLY and CDR2 FYNNEI. The CDR3 is 12 residues long. The CDR3 DNA reads as TGTGCCACCCAGGGGGCTGGGGAGACCCAGTACTTC. The encoded protein is CATQGAGETQYF.

Here the CDR3 DNA reads TGCGCCAGCAGCCAAATCTTTCAGGGGTGTCAGCCCCAGCATTTT. It specifies CASSQIFQGCQPQHF. The chain employs TRBV4-1 and TRBJ1-5, with a weak D call TRBD1 (6 bases). The germline V gene encodes CDR1 MGHRA and CDR2 YSYEKL. This CDR3 contains 15 residues. The V end was cut by 2 bases, the J end by 6 bases, with 14 bases between.

V usage is TRBV5-1 and J usage is TRBJ1-1; the D is unclear. CDR3 size: 12 residues. Germline assignment: CDR1 SGHRS and CDR2 YFSETQ. With 4 bases removed from V and 1 base from J, the gap between germline ends came to 5 bases. CDR3 region: CASSDTNTEAFF. CDR3 DNA sequence: TGCGCCAGCAGCGACACGAACACTGAAGCTTTCTTT.

The V call is TRBV30, the J call TRBJ1-4, with D hard to call. The CDR3 consists of 14 residues. Trimming stripped 1 base from V and 4 bases from J, with 10 bases between. The germline V gene has CDR1 GTSNPN and CDR2 SVGIG (reference sequence). The CDR3 here is CAWSANRGNEKLFF. The DNA of the CDR3 is TGTGCCTGGAGTGCAAATCGGGGTAATGAAAAACTGTTTTTT. The whole variable domain, remainder taken from reference TRBV30 and TRBJ1-4, is SQTIHQWPATLVQPVGSPLSLECTVEGTSNPNLYWYRQAAGRGLQLLFYSVGIGQISSEVPQNLSASRPQDRQFILSSKKLLLSDSGFYLCAWSANRGNEKLFFGSGTQLSVL.

This clone was counted ten times or more. The chain combines TRBV11-2 with TRBJ2-5, with D possibly being TRBD2 (6 bases). CDR3 length equals 15 residues. V was pared by 2 bases and J by 1 base, with 11 bases between. The germline CDR1 and CDR2 sequences are SGHAT and FQNNGV. CDR3 sequence: CASSLYAGLQETQYF. The CDR3 DNA reads as TGTGCCAGCAGCTTATATGCGGGGCTCCAAGAGACCCAGTACTTC.

The rearrangement joins TRBV29-1 to TRBJ1-1, with a possible D match to TRBD1 (6 bases). CDR3 size: 12 residues. V gave up 0 bases and J gave up 8 bases, with 10 bases separating them. Per germline, CDR1 SQVTM and CDR2 ANQGSEA. The CDR3 bases are TGCAGCGTTGAAGATCACAGGGCAGAAGCTTTCTTT. Amino acid sequence: CSVEDHRAEAFF.

Only one count was recorded for this clone. The rearrangement joins TRBV27 to TRBJ2-7; 7 nucleotides match TRBD1. Germline-derived CDR1 and CDR2 are MNHEY and SMNVEV (reference sequence). The trim removed 6 bases at V and 3 bases at J, leaving 8 bases unmatched. The CDR3 has 14 residues. The chain's CDR3 is CASRQPGQVYEQYF. CDR3 bases: TGTGCCAGCAGACAACCCGGACAGGTCTACGAGCAGTACTTC.

The CDR3 here is CASSVEGRITDTQYF. In DNA, the CDR3 is TGTGCCAGCAGCGTAGAGGGCAGAATCACAGATACGCAGTATTTT. J is TRBJ2-3 and V is TRBV9, with no clear D. CDR1 is SGDLS, CDR2 YYNGEE, per germline. V shed 0 bases and J shed 2 bases, with 10 bases lying between them. The CDR3 sequence is 15 residues long.

This chain connects TRBV15 to TRBJ2-1; the match to TRBD1 covers 7 bases. The CDR3 totals 15 residues. Germline loops: CDR1 LNHNV, CDR2 YYDKDF (reference sequence). V lost 4 bases, J lost 1 base, and 4 bases stayed unmatched. CDR3 DNA sequence: TGTGCCACCAGCATAGGGGGCCCTTCCTACAATGAGCAGTTCTTC. It codes for CATSIGGPSYNEQFF.

This clone was observed a few times. The chain joins TRBV19 to TRBJ1-5, with 7 bases aligning to TRBD1. This CDR3 is built from 13 residues. CDR1 LNHDA and CDR2 SQIVND come from the germline V gene (reference sequence). After removal of 9 bases from V and 6 bases from J, the junction contained 8 bases not matched to a gene. DNA of the CDR3: TGTGCCAGCGGGACAGACGCCGCTCAGCCCCAGCATTTT. Amino acid sequence: CASGTDAAQPQHF.

This clone has a handful of counts. V usage is TRBV18 and J usage is TRBJ2-7; 9 nucleotides line up with TRBD2. The germline V gene has CDR1 KGHSH and CDR2 LQKENI. CDR3 length: 16 residues. The ends lost 1 base at V and 3 bases at J; junction bases unmatched: 7. The CDR3, as DNA: TGTGCCAGCTCACCACAGGGAGCGGGGGGTTTCTACGAGCAGTACTTC. Amino acids: CASSPQGAGGFYEQYF. Using reference TRBV18 and TRBJ2-7 for the parts outside the CDR3, the full variable domain is NAGVMQNPRHLVRRRGQEARLRCSPMKGHSHVYWYRQLPEEGLKFMVYLQKENIIDESGMPKERFSAEFPKEGPSILRIQQVVRGDSAAYFCASSPQGAGGFYEQYFGPGTRLTVT.

This clone was found a few times. The J gene is TRBJ2-3, the V gene TRBV29-1; 8 nucleotides agree with TRBD1. V dropped 6 bases and J dropped 2; count of bases not matched to a gene: 4. This CDR3 region has 13 residues. Looked up from germline, CDR1 is SQVTM and CDR2 is ANQGSEA. CDR3: CSVDRAYTDTQYF. The DNA of the CDR3 is TGCAGCGTGGACAGGGCGTACACAGATACGCAGTATTTT.

The J gene is TRBJ1-5, the V gene TRBV7-9, with 9 bases lining up with TRBD1. CDR3 length: 16 amino acids. The trim removed 1 base at V and 2 bases at J, leaving 3 bases unmatched. CDR1 and CDR2 from the germline V gene are SEHNR and FQNEAQ (reference sequence). The CDR3 DNA follows: TGTGCCAGCAGCTTAGAGGGGGACAGGGGCAATCAGCCCCAGCATTTT. This codes for CASSLEGDRGNQPQHF.

The V call is TRBV29-1, the J call TRBJ2-5; TRBD1 matches at 7 bases. The CDR3 extends over 14 amino acids. Germline values: CDR1 SQVTM, CDR2 ANQGSEA. J was trimmed by 1 base and V by 1 base; bases with no gene match: 3. CDR3 bases: TGCAGCGTTGAAGGCGGACAGGCCCAAGAGACCCAGTACTTC. As protein: CSVEGGQAQETQYF.

The chain's CDR3 is CAWRAVVGGAFF. CDR3 DNA: TGTGCCTGGAGAGCAGTCGTTGGTGGGGCTTTCTTT. The chain recombines TRBV30 with TRBJ1-1; D is ambiguous. Germline V gives CDR1 GTSNPN, CDR2 SVGIG (reference sequence). V lost 3 bases and J 11 bases, leaving 16 bases between the germline ends. The CDR3 extends over 12 amino acids.

This clone was seen a handful of times. The gene calls are TRBV11-2 and TRBJ1-1; D not certain. The CDR3 is made up of 13 amino acids. Looked up from germline, CDR1 is SGHAT and CDR2 is FQNNGV. V shed 4 bases and J shed 2 bases, with 8 bases lying between them. For the CDR3, the DNA is TGTGCCAGCAGCTCCTCCATCAACACTGAAGCTTTCTTT. It encodes CASSSSINTEAFF.

The chain joins TRBV30 to TRBJ2-7, with 7 bases that match TRBD1. CDR3 length: 13 residues. The germline V gene has CDR1 GTSNPN and CDR2 SVGIG (reference sequence). V shed 3 bases and J 5 bases; nucleotides not matched to a gene: 7. CDR3 protein: CAWSRQGVHEQYF. The CDR3, as DNA: TGTGCCTGGAGCCGACAGGGTGTCCACGAGCAGTACTTC.